This TCR beta chain came from a study of cytomegalovirus exposure and HLA in healthy donors. This CDR3 is 14 amino acids long. Germline V CDR1 and CDR2: SGHVS, FQNEAQ. Trimming cost V 4 bases and J 4 bases, with 10 bases left between them. PCR primers comprised 60 Vbeta and 13 Jbeta primers. Clones were read by immunoSEQ multiplex PCR, and TCRdb kept only the in-frame ones, dropping some. This table holds 150,000 to 200,000 clones, roughly four fifths found once. The clonotype comes from a woman younger than 35 in good health and CMV-seronegative. V gene TRBV7-8 combines with J gene TRBJ2-2; maybe TRBD1 (5 bases). The sequencing sample was made of PBMCs. This CDR3 is CASSYRQGTGELFF. CDR3 coding DNA: TGTGCCAGCAGCTATCGTCAGGGCACCGGGGAGCTGTTTTTT.